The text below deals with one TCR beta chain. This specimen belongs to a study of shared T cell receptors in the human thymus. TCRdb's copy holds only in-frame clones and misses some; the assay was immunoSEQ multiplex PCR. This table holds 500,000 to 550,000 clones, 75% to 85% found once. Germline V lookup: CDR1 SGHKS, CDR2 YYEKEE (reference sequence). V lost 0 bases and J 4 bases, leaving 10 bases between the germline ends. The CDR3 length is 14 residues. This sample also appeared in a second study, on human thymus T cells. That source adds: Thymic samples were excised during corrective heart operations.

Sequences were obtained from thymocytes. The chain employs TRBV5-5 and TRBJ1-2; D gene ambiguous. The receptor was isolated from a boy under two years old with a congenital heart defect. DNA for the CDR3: TGTGCCAGCAGCTTGGACTCCCCCGGCTATGGCTACACCTTC. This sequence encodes CASSLDSPGYGYTF. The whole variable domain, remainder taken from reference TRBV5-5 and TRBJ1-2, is DAGVTQSPTHLIKTRGQQVTLRCSPISGHKSVSWYQQVLGQGPQFIFQYYEKEERGRGNFPDRFSARQFPNYSSELNVNALLLGDSALYLCASSLDSPGYGYTFGSGTRLTVV.